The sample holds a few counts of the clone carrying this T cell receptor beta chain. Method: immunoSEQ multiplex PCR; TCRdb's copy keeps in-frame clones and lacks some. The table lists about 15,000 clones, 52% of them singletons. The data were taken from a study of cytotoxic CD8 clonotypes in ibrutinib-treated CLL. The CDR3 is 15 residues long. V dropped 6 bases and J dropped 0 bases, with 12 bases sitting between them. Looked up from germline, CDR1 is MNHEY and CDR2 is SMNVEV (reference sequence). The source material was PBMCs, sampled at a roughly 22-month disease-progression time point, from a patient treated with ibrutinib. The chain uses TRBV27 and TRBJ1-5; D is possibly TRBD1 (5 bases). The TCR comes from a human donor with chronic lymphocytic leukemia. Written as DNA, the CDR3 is TGTGCCAGCAGCCGCGCAGGGAATAGCAATCAGCCCCAGCATTTT. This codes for CASSRAGNSNQPQHF.